This T cell receptor (beta chain) was identified during a study of T-cell memory formation after mild COVID-19. Study-wide points: Mainly in CM and EM were contracting CD4+ clones; CD8+ were in EMRA.

Using constant-segment primers, 5'RACE produced TCR alpha and TCR beta cDNA libraries carrying sample barcodes and UMIs. From the 5' RACE reads, TCRdb called clonotypes with MiXCR, one entry per CDR3 protein. The sample yields under 450,000 distinct CDR3 sequences, approximately 15% seen once. This clonotype was counted a few times. Its antigen is not identified. The CDR3 length is 13 residues. CDR1 LGHDT and CDR2 YNNKEL come from the germline V gene (reference sequence). The V gene lost 5 bases and the J gene lost 7 bases, with 9 bases spanning the gap. The chain links TRBV3-1 to TRBJ1-6; D not resolved. Sample: PBMCs or a T cell subset sorted from them (not recorded which). The receptor was isolated from a man younger than 35 who had mild COVID-19 (a few samples of this study predate the infection). Cell type and time point are not known. This CDR3 is CASSGGRNSPLHF. DNA of the CDR3: TGTGCCAGCAGCGGCGGGAGGAATTCACCCCTCCACTTT.